This T cell receptor (beta chain) was sequenced for a study of vaccination effects on CD4 cells after COVID-19. Regarding the study as a whole: New vaccine-induced clones dominated convalescents' post-vaccine spike-reactive clones.

As for this clone: Its antigen is not known.

TCRdb's copy holds only in-frame clones and misses some; the assay was immunoSEQ multiplex PCR. The data contain 55,000 or so clones, roughly 77% of them singletons. With the ViraFEST assay, the study expanded antigen-specific CD4+ T cells using viral peptide pools, then sequenced them. Subsequent to a culture period of about ten days, CD4+ T cells were isolated. A positive SARS-CoV-2 PCR test fell between March and December 2020. This sample comprised CD4+ T cells from PBMCs cultured with HIV peptides, obtained before COVID-19 vaccination. Stated subset: HIV-1 Nef peptide pool negative control/reference culture. This receptor was identified in a human donor who had a prior SARS-CoV-2 infection.

CDR3 in amino acids: CASSLGQGATDTQYF. The CDR3 nucleotides read TGTGCCAGCAGCTTAGGACAGGGGGCAACAGATACGCAGTATTTT. The genes are TRBV7-9 and TRBJ2-3; 10 bases are shared with TRBD1. CDR3 length: 15 amino acids. Germline V gene sequence: CDR1 SEHNR, CDR2 FQNEAQ (reference sequence). V was clipped by 1 base and J by 3 bases; unmatched bases: 1.